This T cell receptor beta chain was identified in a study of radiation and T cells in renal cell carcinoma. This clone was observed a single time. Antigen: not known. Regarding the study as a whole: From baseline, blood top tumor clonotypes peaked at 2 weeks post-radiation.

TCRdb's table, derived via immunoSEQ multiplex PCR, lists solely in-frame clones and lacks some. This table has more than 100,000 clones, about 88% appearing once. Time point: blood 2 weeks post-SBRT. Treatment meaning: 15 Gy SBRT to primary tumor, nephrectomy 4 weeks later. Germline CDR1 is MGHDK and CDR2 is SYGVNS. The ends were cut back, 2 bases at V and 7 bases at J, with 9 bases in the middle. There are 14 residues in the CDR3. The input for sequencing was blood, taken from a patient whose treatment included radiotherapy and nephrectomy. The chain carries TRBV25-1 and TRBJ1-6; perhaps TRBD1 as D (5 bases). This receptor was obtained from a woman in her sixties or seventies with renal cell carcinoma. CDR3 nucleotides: TGTGCCAGCAGTGAACAGGGAGGGAATTCACCCCTCCACTTT. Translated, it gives CASSEQGGNSPLHF.